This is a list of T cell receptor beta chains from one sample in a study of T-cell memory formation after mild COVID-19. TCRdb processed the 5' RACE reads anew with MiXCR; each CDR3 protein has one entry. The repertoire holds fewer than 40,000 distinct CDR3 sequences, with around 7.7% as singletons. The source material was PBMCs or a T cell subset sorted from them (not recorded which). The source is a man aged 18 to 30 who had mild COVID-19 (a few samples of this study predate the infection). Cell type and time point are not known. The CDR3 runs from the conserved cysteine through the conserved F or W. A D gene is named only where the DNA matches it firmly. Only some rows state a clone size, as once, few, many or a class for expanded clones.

CASSQADRASYEQYF | TGCGCCAGCAGCCAAGCCGACAGGGCCTCCTACGAGCAGTACTTC | - | TRBJ2-7 | TRBD1 | TRBV4-1
CASSVESGLGWETQYF | TGTGCCAGCAGCGTAGAATCGGGACTAGGCTGGGAGACCCAGTACTTC | many | TRBJ2-5 | TRBD2 | TRBV9
CASSQPFIAGETDTQYF | TGTGCCAGCAGCCAACCTTTTATAGCGGGGGAGACAGATACGCAGTATTTT | few | TRBJ2-3 | TRBD2 | TRBV3-1
CSAPWGTATDTQYF | TGCAGTGCCCCCTGGGGAACTGCCACAGATACGCAGTATTTT | many | TRBJ2-3 | - | TRBV20-1
CASSETGGVDTQYF | TGTGCCAGCAGTGAAACAGGGGGCGTCGATACGCAGTATTTT | - | TRBJ2-3 | TRBD1 | TRBV2
CASSLASSTDTQYF | TGTGCCAGCAGTCTAGCGTCTAGCACAGATACGCAGTATTTT | many | TRBJ2-3 | - | TRBV7-2
CASGVRGNQPQHF | TGTGCCAGCGGGGTACGAGGCAATCAGCCCCAGCATTTT | many | TRBJ1-5 | - | TRBV7-2
CASSVGQLKGEQFF | TGCGCCAGCAGCGTGGGACAGCTCAAAGGTGAGCAGTTCTTC | many | TRBJ2-1 | TRBD1 | TRBV5-1
CASSFDAHGTEAFF | TGTGCCAGCAGTTTCGACGCTCATGGGACTGAAGCTTTCTTT | few | TRBJ1-1 | - | TRBV28
CATQGATNEKLFF | TGTGCCACCCAGGGGGCGACTAATGAAAAACTGTTTTTT | - | TRBJ1-4 | TRBD1 | TRBV19
CASSSGTGLSEKLFF | TGTGCCAGCAGTTCCGGGACAGGGTTGAGTGAAAAACTGTTTTTT | many | TRBJ1-4 | TRBD1 | TRBV12-3/TRBV12-4
CASSAIQGAASEQFF | TGTGCCAGTAGTGCCATACAGGGGGCCGCCTCTGAGCAGTTCTTC | - | TRBJ2-1 | TRBD1 | TRBV19
CASSQRDSSFTDGYTF | TGCGCCAGCAGCCAACGGGACAGCTCTTTTACCGATGGCTACACCTTC | many | TRBJ1-2 | TRBD1 | TRBV4-1
CASSGQGLGYTF | TGTGCCAGCAGTGGCCAGGGTTTGGGCTACACCTTC | many | TRBJ1-2 | - | TRBV6-5
CASSPGQGNAGYTF | TGTGCCAGCAGCCCCGGACAGGGGAACGCTGGCTACACCTTC | - | TRBJ1-2 | TRBD1 | TRBV5-5
CSAERGVENYGYTF | TGCAGCGCCGAACGAGGGGTGGAGAACTATGGCTACACCTTC | many | TRBJ1-2 | - | TRBV29-1
CSVDTSQETQYF | TGCAGCGTTGATACATCGCAAGAGACCCAGTACTTC | few | TRBJ2-5 | - | TRBV29-1
CASSSTRGGNTIYF | TGTGCCAGCAGCTCGACCAGGGGGGGTAACACCATATATTTT | many | TRBJ1-3 | TRBD1 | TRBV5-5
CASSQDIGGASDTQYF | TGTGCCAGCAGCCAAGATATCGGGGGGGCTTCAGATACGCAGTATTTT | many | TRBJ2-3 | TRBD2 | TRBV4-2
CSARDPGTGVYGLYGYTF | TGCAGTGCTAGAGACCCCGGGACAGGGGTTTATGGCTTATATGGCTACACCTTC | few | TRBJ1-2 | TRBD1 | TRBV20-1
CASSPGHSGANVLTF | TGTGCCAGCAGCCCGGGACACTCTGGGGCCAACGTCCTGACTTTC | many | TRBJ2-6 | - | TRBV14